Shown below are 32 T cell receptor beta chains from a single sample sequenced in a study of cytomegalovirus exposure and HLA in healthy donors. The PCR made use of 60 Vbeta and 13 Jbeta primers. Profiling relied on immunoSEQ multiplex PCR, and the TCRdb table lists in-frame clones only, not all of them. The table records roughly 150,000 clones, about 82% of them present only once. Sequenced input: PBMCs. Every receptor here comes from a male donor in good health and CMV-seronegative.

There are a few counts of this clone. The chain has TRBV5-1 and TRBJ1-1; 8 nucleotides line up with TRBD1. CDR3 length: 16 amino acids. V shed 4 bases and J 0 bases; nucleotides not matched to a gene: 8. In germline, CDR1 is SGHRS, CDR2 YFSETQ. CDR3 DNA: TGCGCCAGCAGCCCGGGACAGGTGGGAATGAACACTGAAGCTTTCTTT. This translates into CASSPGQVGMNTEAFF.

The rearrangement uses TRBV7-2 and TRBJ2-1; TRBD2 matches at 7 bases. This CDR3 spans 14 amino acids. Germline V lookup: CDR1 SGHTA, CDR2 FQGNSA. J gave up 5 bases and V 5 bases, and 6 bases lay outside the gene matches. CDR3 sequence: CASSPSGTNNEQFF. The CDR3 bases are TGTGCCAGCAGCCCGTCCGGGACTAACAATGAGCAGTTCTTC.

The chain has TRBV6-6 and TRBJ1-1; D is unclear. V dropped 0 bases and J dropped 3 bases, with 14 bases sitting between them. This CDR3 region has 16 residues. From germline, CDR1 is MNHNY and CDR2 SVGAGI (reference sequence). The chain's CDR3 is CASSYSAWLSDTEAFF. The CDR3, as DNA: TGTGCCAGCAGTTACTCGGCTTGGTTATCAGACACTGAAGCTTTCTTT.

J is TRBJ2-7 and V is TRBV9; possible D gene TRBD2, 6 bases. This CDR3 spans 14 amino acids. V lost 3 bases and J 2 bases, leaving 12 bases between the germline ends. Per germline, CDR1 SGDLS and CDR2 YYNGEE. The CDR3: CASSASEGTYEQYF. Here the CDR3 DNA reads TGTGCCAGCAGCGCGTCGGAGGGAACCTACGAGCAGTACTTC.

V is TRBV5-1 and J is TRBJ2-7; D uncertain. Trimming shortened V by 3 bases and J by 0 bases, and 13 bases separated the two germline ends. CDR1 SGHRS and CDR2 YFSETQ come from the germline V gene. This CDR3 has 15 residues. Here the CDR3 reads CASSSLGPSSYEQYF. As DNA, the CDR3 is TGCGCCAGCAGCTCTCTAGGTCCGAGCTCCTACGAGCAGTACTTC.

This rearrangement joins TRBV7-2 to TRBJ1-5; the D gene is possibly TRBD1 (5 bases). The germline gives CDR1 SGHTA, CDR2 FQGNSA. This CDR3 spans 15 amino acids. V was clipped by 0 bases and J by 4 bases, with 10 bases between them. DNA of the CDR3: TGTGCCAGCAGCTTAGCTGGTCAGGGAAATCAGCCCCAGCATTTT. Protein product: CASSLAGQGNQPQHF.

The genes are TRBV7-9 and TRBJ2-7, with D perhaps matching TRBD1 (5 bases). CDR1 is SEHNR and CDR2 is FQNEAQ in the germline V gene (reference sequence). With 5 bases removed from V and 4 bases from J, the gap between germline ends came to 15 bases. The CDR3 runs 14 residues. CDR3 residues: CASSPRQRVYEQYF. CDR3 DNA: TGTGCCAGCAGCCCCCGACAGCGAGTGTACGAGCAGTACTTC. The variable domain in full, completed from reference TRBV7-9 and TRBJ2-7, reads DTGVSQNPRHKITKRGQNVTFRCDPISEHNRLYWYRQTLGQGPEFLTYFQNEAQLEKSRLLSDRFSAERPKGSFSTLEIQRTEQGDSAMYLCASSPRQRVYEQYFGPGTRLTVT.

The V and J genes are TRBV5-6 and TRBJ1-3, with D hard to call. Trimming pared 4 bases from V and 0 bases from J, leaving 17 bases between. There are 17 residues in the CDR3. Germline CDR1 reads SGHDT; CDR2 reads YYEEEE. The CDR3 region has the DNA TGTGCCAGCAGCGCTTTCACTGTGGGCCGCTCTGGAAACACCATATATTTT. Its translation: CASSAFTVGRSGNTIYF.

V usage is TRBV14 and J usage is TRBJ2-3; D possibly corresponds to TRBD2 (5 bases). Germline values: CDR1 SGHDN, CDR2 FVKESK. The length of the CDR3 is 14 residues. Between the trimmed V and J ends, which lost 3 bases and 4 bases, there was a span of 11 bases. The DNA of the CDR3 is TGTGCCAGCAGCCAGACCTTGGGAGCAGATACGCAGTATTTT. The encoded protein is CASSQTLGADTQYF.

The J gene is TRBJ2-7, the V gene TRBV19; perhaps TRBD2 as D (5 bases). The CDR3 consists of 15 residues. Trimming removed 6 bases from V and 0 bases from J, with 15 bases in between. Germline-derived CDR1 and CDR2 are LNHDA and SQIVND (reference sequence). CDR3 in amino acids: CASRGLREGSYEQYF. In nucleotides, the CDR3 is TGTGCCAGTAGGGGGTTGCGAGAGGGCTCCTACGAGCAGTACTTC. The entire variable domain, with the rest obtained from reference TRBV19 and TRBJ2-7, is as follows: DGGITQSPKYLFRKEGQNVTLSCEQNLNHDAMYWYRQDPGQGLRLIYYSQIVNDFQKGDIAEGYSVSREKKESFPLTVTSAQKNPTAFYLCASRGLREGSYEQYFGPGTRLTVT.

The chain joins TRBV5-4 to TRBJ2-2, with D unresolved. V was cut by 0 bases and J by 6 bases, with 9 bases left in between. The CDR3 consists of 14 residues. CDR1 and CDR2 (germline): SGHNT, YYREEE (reference sequence). This CDR3 reads CASSLESGSGELFF. CDR3 coding DNA: TGTGCCAGCAGCTTGGAATCGGGTTCCGGGGAGCTGTTTTTT.

The rearrangement uses TRBV5-8 and TRBJ2-5, with TRBD1 as a possible D gene (6 bases). In germline, CDR1 is SGHTS, CDR2 YDEGEE. The CDR3 length is 15 residues. The V and J ends lost 1 base and 0 bases respectively, with 10 bases between them. The CDR3 DNA is TGTGCCAGCAGCTTGTTTACAGGGAACCAAGAGACCCAGTACTTC. Encoded protein: CASSLFTGNQETQYF. Full variable domain (remainder filled in from reference TRBV5-8 and TRBJ2-5): EAGVTQSPTHLIKTRGQQATLRCSPISGHTSVYWYQQALGLGLQFLLWYDEGEERNRGNFPPRFSGRQFPNYSSELNVNALELEDSALYLCASSLFTGNQETQYFGPGTRLLVL.

This clone came up a few times. The chain links TRBV7-9 to TRBJ2-7; 7 positions match TRBD1. The CDR3 extends over 15 amino acids. Per germline, CDR1 SEHNR and CDR2 FQNEAQ (reference sequence). V dropped 5 bases and J dropped 4; count of bases not matched to a gene: 11. The CDR3 region is CASSETGTASYEQYF. The CDR3 region has the DNA TGTGCCAGCAGCGAAACCGGGACAGCATCATACGAGCAGTACTTC.

The genes are TRBV4-1 and TRBJ1-2; D might be TRBD1 (6 bases). Trimming removed 3 bases at V and 4 bases at J, with 12 bases between. The V gene's germline CDR1 is MGHRA and CDR2 YSYEKL. There are 14 residues in the CDR3. The CDR3: CASSHKTGSYGYTF. DNA of the CDR3: TGCGCCAGCAGCCATAAAACAGGGAGCTATGGCTACACCTTC.

The rearrangement uses TRBV28 and TRBJ1-1; D call uncertain. V shed 3 bases and J shed 5 bases, with 7 bases lying between them. CDR3 length: 12 amino acids. Germline lookup yields CDR1 MDHEN and CDR2 SYDVKM. The CDR3 sequence: CASSFSGTEAFF. The CDR3 DNA follows: TGTGCCAGCAGTTTTTCGGGGACTGAAGCTTTCTTT.

The chain combines TRBV5-1 with TRBJ1-4; 9 positions match TRBD1. Germline CDR1 reads SGHRS; CDR2 reads YFSETQ. The J segment lost 5 bases and the V segment lost 2 bases, leaving 7 bases of the junction unmatched. The CDR3 length is 16 residues. CDR3 DNA: TGCGCCAGCAGCTTCCAGGGACAGGGACCAAATGAAAAACTGTTTTTT. Residues: CASSFQGQGPNEKLFF.

The chain carries TRBV7-2 and TRBJ2-7; 11 bases are shared with TRBD1. The CDR3 runs 14 residues. With 5 bases clipped from V and 5 bases from J, the junction kept 5 bases outside the gene matches. The germline V gene has CDR1 SGHTA and CDR2 FQGNSA. Here the CDR3 reads CASSRGQGVHEQYF. The DNA of the CDR3 is TGTGCCAGCAGCAGGGGACAGGGGGTGCACGAGCAGTACTTC.

V is TRBV27 and J is TRBJ1-2, with 7 bases matching TRBD1. CDR1 MNHEY and CDR2 SMNVEV come from the germline V gene (reference sequence). The CDR3 is made up of 13 amino acids. The J segment lost 5 bases and the V segment lost 8 bases, leaving 8 bases of the junction unmatched. In DNA, the CDR3 is TGTGCCAGCTCGACAGGGTCGTGGTATGGCTACACCTTC. Protein sequence: CASSTGSWYGYTF.

This rearrangement joins TRBV28 to TRBJ1-1; D not certain. This CDR3 comprises 12 residues. Trimming pared 3 bases from V and 5 bases from J, leaving 7 bases between. Germline CDR1 reads MDHEN; CDR2 reads SYDVKM. The CDR3 here is CASSFGGTEAFF. The CDR3 bases are TGTGCCAGCAGTTTTGGAGGGACTGAAGCTTTCTTT.

The chain employs TRBV5-1 and TRBJ1-4, with 12 bases lining up with TRBD1. The V segment lost 0 bases and the J segment 5 bases; nucleotides outside the gene matches: 11. Germline CDR1 is SGHRS and CDR2 is YFSETQ. The CDR3 runs 19 residues. Written as DNA, the CDR3 is TGCGCCAGCAGCTTGGCCGGGGGACAGGGGGCGAGGATGAATGAAAAACTGTTTTTT. Translated: CASSLAGGQGARMNEKLFF.

V gene TRBV2 combines with J gene TRBJ2-3; 7 bases are shared with TRBD1. Trimming at V came to 4 bases and at J to 4 bases, leaving 11 bases not matched to a gene. Looked up from germline, CDR1 is SNHLY and CDR2 is FYNNEI. This CDR3 contains 16 residues. CDR3 bases: TGTGCCAGCAGTGTTGGAAGGGGGCCCGGTGCAGATACGCAGTATTTT. Protein sequence: CASSVGRGPGADTQYF.

This clone was counted once. The V call is TRBV5-1, the J call TRBJ2-5, with 12 bases that match TRBD1. V lost 2 bases to trimming and J lost 5 bases; unmatched junction nucleotides: 7. The length of the CDR3 is 16 residues. Germline values: CDR1 SGHRS, CDR2 YFSETQ. The CDR3 reads CASSFSGTGGGETQYF. The DNA for the CDR3 is TGCGCCAGCAGCTTCTCCGGGACAGGGGGCGGGGAGACCCAGTACTTC.

This clone was detected only a few times. CDR3 in amino acids: CASSLGNPRANSPLHF. Here the CDR3 DNA reads TGTGCCAGCAGCTTGGGAAACCCCCGTGCGAATTCACCCCTCCACTTT. The chain uses TRBV5-4 and TRBJ1-6; D gene uncertain. V shed 0 bases and J shed 7 bases, with 14 bases lying between them. Germline V CDR1 and CDR2: SGHNT, YYREEE (reference sequence). The CDR3 length is 16 residues.

The chain is built from TRBV2 and TRBJ2-7, with unresolved D. The CDR3 has 14 residues. With 0 bases removed from V and 6 bases from J, the gap between germline ends came to 12 bases. Germline V CDR1 and CDR2: SNHLY, FYNNEI. The CDR3, as DNA: TGTGCCAGCAGTGAAGCGCTTCCTACTGGCGAGCAGTACTTC. As protein: CASSEALPTGEQYF.

This clone was seen only a few times. The rearrangement uses TRBV28 and TRBJ1-1; maybe TRBD1 (5 bases). Between the trimmed V and J ends, which lost 7 bases and 8 bases, there was a span of 14 bases. The CDR3 is 12 residues long. Germline loops: CDR1 MDHEN, CDR2 SYDVKM. CDR3 nucleotide sequence: TGTGCCAGCACTGAGAACAGGAACGAAGCTTTCTTT. This codes for CASTENRNEAFF.

The chain couples TRBV28 to TRBJ2-5, with a tentative D call TRBD1 (6 bases). Per the germline V gene, CDR1 is MDHEN and CDR2 is SYDVKM. This CDR3 comprises 15 residues. The V and J ends lost 3 bases and 5 bases respectively, with 16 bases between them. As DNA, the CDR3 is TGTGCCAGCAGTTTGGATAAACAGGGACGGGAGACCCAGTACTTC. Its translation is CASSLDKQGRETQYF.

CDR3 protein: CSGRLGGGNEKLFF. The CDR3 nucleotides are TGCAGCGGCCGACTGGGGGGGGGAAATGAAAAACTGTTTTTT. The chain links TRBV29-1 to TRBJ1-4; tentative D call: TRBD1 (5 bases). There are 14 residues in the CDR3. The V end lost 7 bases, the J end lost 5 bases, and 17 bases lay between the germline ends. Germline CDR1 and CDR2: SQVTM and ANQGSEA. The full variable domain, completed using reference TRBV29-1 and TRBJ1-4, is SAVISQKPSRDICQRGTSLTIQCQVDSQVTMMFWYRQQPGQSLTLIATANQGSEATYESGFVIDKFPISRPNLTFSTLTVSNMSPEDSSIYLCSGRLGGGNEKLFFGSGTQLSVL.

The CDR3 region is CASSLEGQAAYEQYF. CDR3 DNA: TGTGCCAGCAGCTTAGAAGGTCAGGCCGCCTACGAGCAGTACTTC. V usage is TRBV7-2 and J usage is TRBJ2-7; D not resolved. This CDR3 is 15 amino acids long. The ends were cut back, 1 base at V and 2 bases at J, with 12 bases in the middle. Germline loops: CDR1 SGHTA, CDR2 FQGNSA.

The chain carries TRBV5-4 and TRBJ2-7; 8 bases are a match to TRBD1. V shed 4 bases, J shed 4 bases, and the junction held 7 bases outside the gene matches. This CDR3 has 14 residues. Per germline, CDR1 SGHNT and CDR2 YYREEE (reference sequence). This CDR3 is CASSRGTGPYEQYF. CDR3 nucleotides: TGTGCCAGCAGCAGGGGGACAGGTCCGTACGAGCAGTACTTC.

The genes are TRBV28 and TRBJ2-1; a possible D gene is TRBD2 (6 bases). The CDR3 extends over 18 amino acids. V was shortened by 8 bases and J by 1 base, with 24 bases between the two germline ends. Germline V gene data show CDR1 as MDHEN and CDR2 as SYDVKM. For the CDR3, the DNA is TGTGCCAGCTCGCACGCGGCCCGTGTCGGGAGATCCTACAATGAGCAGTTCTTC. Translating gives CASSHAARVGRSYNEQFF.

This chain connects TRBV28 to TRBJ2-3; 8 bases map to TRBD1. Germline V gene lookup returns CDR1 MDHEN and CDR2 SYDVKM. The CDR3 covers 15 residues. Trimming cost V 5 bases and J 3 bases; bases outside gene matches: 7. In DNA, the CDR3 is TGTGCCAGCAGTACTACAGGGGGTGGTACAGATACGCAGTATTTT. This encodes CASSTTGGGTDTQYF.

The chain employs TRBV4-2 and TRBJ2-3; a weak D match, TRBD1 (6 bases). The CDR3 is 15 residues long. The V end lost 1 base, the J end lost 5 bases, and 13 bases lay between the germline ends. CDR1 is LGHNA and CDR2 is YNFKEQ in the germline V gene. The CDR3 spells CASSQVGTPQDTQYF. Written as DNA, the CDR3 is TGTGCCAGCAGCCAAGTTGGGACACCCCAAGATACGCAGTATTTT.